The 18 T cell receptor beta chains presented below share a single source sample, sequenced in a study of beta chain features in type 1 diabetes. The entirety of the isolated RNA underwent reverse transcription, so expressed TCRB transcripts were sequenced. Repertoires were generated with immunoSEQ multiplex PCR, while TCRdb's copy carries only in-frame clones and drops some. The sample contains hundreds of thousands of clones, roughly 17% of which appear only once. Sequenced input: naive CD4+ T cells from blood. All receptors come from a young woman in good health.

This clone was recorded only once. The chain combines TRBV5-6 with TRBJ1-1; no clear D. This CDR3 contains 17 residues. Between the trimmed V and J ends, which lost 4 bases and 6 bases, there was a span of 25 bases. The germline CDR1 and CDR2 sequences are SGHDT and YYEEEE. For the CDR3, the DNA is TGTGCCAGCAGCGGGTGGGCAGGCCCTAGCGGGGTAGCTGAAGCTTTCTTT. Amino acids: CASSGWAGPSGVAEAFF.

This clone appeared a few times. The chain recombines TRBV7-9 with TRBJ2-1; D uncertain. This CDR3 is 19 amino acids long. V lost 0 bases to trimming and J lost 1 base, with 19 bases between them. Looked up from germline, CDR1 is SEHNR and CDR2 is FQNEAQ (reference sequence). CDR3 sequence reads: CASSLAPTVSSVSYNEQFF. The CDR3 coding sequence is TGTGCCAGCAGCTTAGCGCCTACCGTGAGTAGTGTGTCCTACAATGAGCAGTTCTTC.

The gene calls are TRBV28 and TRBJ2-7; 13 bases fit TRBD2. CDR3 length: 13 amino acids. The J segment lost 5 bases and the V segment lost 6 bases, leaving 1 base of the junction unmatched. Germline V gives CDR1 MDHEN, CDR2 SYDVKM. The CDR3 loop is CASRTSGRHEQYF. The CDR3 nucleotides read TGTGCCAGCAGGACTAGCGGGAGGCACGAGCAGTACTTC.

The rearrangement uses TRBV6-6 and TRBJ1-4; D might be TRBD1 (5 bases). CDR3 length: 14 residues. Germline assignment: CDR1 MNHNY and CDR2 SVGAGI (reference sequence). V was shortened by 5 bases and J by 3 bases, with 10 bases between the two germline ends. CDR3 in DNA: TGTGCCAGCAGTAGCAGGGTTTCTAATGAAAAACTGTTTTTT. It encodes CASSSRVSNEKLFF.

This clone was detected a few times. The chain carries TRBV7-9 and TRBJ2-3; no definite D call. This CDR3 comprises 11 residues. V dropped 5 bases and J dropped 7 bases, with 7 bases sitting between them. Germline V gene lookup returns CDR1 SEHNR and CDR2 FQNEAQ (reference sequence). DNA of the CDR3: TGTGCCAGCAGCATTGGCAATACGCAGTATTTT. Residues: CASSIGNTQYF.

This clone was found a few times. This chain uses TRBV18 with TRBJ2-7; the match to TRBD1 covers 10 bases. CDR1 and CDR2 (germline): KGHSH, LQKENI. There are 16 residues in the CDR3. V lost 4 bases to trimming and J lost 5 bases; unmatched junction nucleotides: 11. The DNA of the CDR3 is TGTGCCAGCTCACGGTTAGGGGGACAGGGGTATGACGAGCAGTACTTC. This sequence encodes CASSRLGGQGYDEQYF. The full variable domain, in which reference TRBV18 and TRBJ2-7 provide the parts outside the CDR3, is NAGVMQNPRHLVRRRGQEARLRCSPMKGHSHVYWYRQLPEEGLKFMVYLQKENIIDESGMPKERFSAEFPKEGPSILRIQQVVRGDSAAYFCASSRLGGQGYDEQYFGPGTRLTVT.

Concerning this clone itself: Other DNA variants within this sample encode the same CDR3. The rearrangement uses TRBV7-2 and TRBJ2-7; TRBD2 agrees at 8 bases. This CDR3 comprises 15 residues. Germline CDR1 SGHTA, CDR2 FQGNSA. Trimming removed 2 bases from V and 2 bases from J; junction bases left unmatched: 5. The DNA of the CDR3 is TGTGCCAGCAGCTTACAGGCGGGGGGCCCCTACGAGCAGTACTTC. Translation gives CASSLQAGGPYEQYF.

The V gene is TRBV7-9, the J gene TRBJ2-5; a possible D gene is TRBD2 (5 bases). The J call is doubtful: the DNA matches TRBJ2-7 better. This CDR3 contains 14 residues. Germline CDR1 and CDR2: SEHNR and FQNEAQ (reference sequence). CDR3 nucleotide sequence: TGTGCCAGCAGTTACCTTGCGGACTCTTACGAGCAGTACTTC. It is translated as CASSYLADSYEQYF.

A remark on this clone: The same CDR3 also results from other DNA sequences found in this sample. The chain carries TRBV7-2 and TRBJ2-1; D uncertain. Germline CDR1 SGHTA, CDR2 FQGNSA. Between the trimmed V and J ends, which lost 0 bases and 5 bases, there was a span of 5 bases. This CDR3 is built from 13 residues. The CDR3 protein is CASSLARNNEQFF. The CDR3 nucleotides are TGTGCCAGCAGCTTAGCCCGGAACAATGAGCAGTTCTTC.

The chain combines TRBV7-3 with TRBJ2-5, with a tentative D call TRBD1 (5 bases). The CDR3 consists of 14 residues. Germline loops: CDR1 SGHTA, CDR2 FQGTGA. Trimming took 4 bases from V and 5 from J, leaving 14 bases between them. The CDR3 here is CASSSQGAGETQYF. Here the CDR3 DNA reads TGTGCCAGCAGCTCCCAAGGGGCAGGGGAGACCCAGTACTTC.

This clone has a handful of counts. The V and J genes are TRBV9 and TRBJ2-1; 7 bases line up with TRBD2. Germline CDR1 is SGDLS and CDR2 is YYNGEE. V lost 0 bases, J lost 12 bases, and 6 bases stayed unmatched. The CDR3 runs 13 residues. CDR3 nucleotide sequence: TGTGCCAGCAGCGTAGCTGGTTCGGGGGGGCAGTTCTTC. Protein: CASSVAGSGGQFF. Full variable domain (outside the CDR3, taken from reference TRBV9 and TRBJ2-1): DSGVTQTPKHLITATGQRVTLRCSPRSGDLSVYWYQQSLDQGLQFLIQYYNGEERAKGNILERFSAQQFPDLHSELNLSSLELGDSALYFCASSVAGSGGQFFGPGTRLTVL.

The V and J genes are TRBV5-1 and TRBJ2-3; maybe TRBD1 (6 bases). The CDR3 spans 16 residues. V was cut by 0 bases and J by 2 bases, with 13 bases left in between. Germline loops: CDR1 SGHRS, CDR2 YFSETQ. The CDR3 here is CASSLGTAFNTDTQYF. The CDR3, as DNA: TGCGCCAGCAGCTTGGGGACAGCATTCAACACAGATACGCAGTATTTT.

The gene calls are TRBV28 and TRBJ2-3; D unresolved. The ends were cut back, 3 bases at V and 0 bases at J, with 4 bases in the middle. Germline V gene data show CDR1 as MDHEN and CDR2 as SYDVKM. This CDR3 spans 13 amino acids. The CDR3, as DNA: TGTGCCAGCAGTTTTGGCAGCACAGATACGCAGTATTTT. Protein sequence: CASSFGSTDTQYF. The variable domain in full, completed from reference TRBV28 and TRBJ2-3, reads DVKVTQSSRYLVKRTGEKVFLECVQDMDHENMFWYRQDPGLGLRLIYFSYDVKMKEKGDIPEGYSVSREKKERFSLILESASTNQTSMYLCASSFGSTDTQYFGPGTRLTVL.

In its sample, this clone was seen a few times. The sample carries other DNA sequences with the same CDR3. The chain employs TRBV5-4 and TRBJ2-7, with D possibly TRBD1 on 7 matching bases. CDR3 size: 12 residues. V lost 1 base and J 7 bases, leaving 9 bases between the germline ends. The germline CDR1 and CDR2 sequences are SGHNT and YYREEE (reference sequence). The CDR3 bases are TGTGCCAGCAGCTTGCCAGGGGGGGAGCAGTACTTC. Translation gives CASSLPGGEQYF.

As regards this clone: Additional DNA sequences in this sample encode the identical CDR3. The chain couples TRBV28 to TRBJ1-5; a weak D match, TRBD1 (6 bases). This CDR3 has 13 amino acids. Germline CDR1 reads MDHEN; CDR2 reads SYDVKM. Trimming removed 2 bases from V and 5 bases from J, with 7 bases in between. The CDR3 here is CASSLQGYQPQHF. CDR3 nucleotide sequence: TGTGCCAGCAGTTTACAGGGGTATCAGCCCCAGCATTTT.

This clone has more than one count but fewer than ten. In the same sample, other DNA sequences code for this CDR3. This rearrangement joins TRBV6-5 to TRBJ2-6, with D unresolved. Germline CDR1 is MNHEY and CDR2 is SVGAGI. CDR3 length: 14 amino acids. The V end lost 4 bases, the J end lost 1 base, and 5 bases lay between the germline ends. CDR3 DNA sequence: TGTGCCAGCAGTTTGTCATCTGGGGCCAACGTCCTGACTTTC. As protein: CASSLSSGANVLTF.

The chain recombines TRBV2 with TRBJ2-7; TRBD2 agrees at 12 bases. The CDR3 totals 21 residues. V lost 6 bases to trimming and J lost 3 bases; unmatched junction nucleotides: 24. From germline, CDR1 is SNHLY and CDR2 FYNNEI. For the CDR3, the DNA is TGTGCCAGCAGGTCTCCCGCAGGGGGCGAGAGGCCGACTAGCGGGAGCTACGAGCAGTACTTC. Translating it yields CASRSPAGGERPTSGSYEQYF.

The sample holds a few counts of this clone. The CDR3 spells CASALGTSETQYF. The CDR3 DNA reads as TGCGCCAGCGCTCTCGGGACTAGCGAAACGCAGTATTTT. The chain employs TRBV5-1 and TRBJ2-3, with TRBD2 identical over 10 bases. This CDR3 comprises 13 residues. J gave up 9 bases and V 7 bases, and 8 bases lay outside the gene matches. Germline lookup yields CDR1 SGHRS and CDR2 YFSETQ. The variable domain in full, completed from reference TRBV5-1 and TRBJ2-3, reads KAGVTQTPRYLIKTRGQQVTLSCSPISGHRSVSWYQQTPGQGLQFLFEYFSETQRNKGNFPGRFSGRQFSNSRSEMNVSTLELGDSALYLCASALGTSETQYFGPGTRLTVL.